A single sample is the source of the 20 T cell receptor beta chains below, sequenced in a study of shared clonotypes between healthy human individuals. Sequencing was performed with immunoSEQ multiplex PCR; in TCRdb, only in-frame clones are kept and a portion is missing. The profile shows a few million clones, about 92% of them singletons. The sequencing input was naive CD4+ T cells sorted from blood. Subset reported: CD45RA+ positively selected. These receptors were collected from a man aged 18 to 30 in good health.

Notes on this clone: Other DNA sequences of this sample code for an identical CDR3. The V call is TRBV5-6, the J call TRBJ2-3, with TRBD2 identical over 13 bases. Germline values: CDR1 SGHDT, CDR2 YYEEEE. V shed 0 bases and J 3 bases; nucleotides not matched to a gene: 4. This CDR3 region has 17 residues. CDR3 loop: CASSLGLAGGGTDTQYF. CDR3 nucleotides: TGTGCCAGCAGCTTGGGACTAGCGGGAGGTGGAACAGATACGCAGTATTTT. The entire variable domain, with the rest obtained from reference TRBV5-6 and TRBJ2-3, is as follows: DAGVTQSPTHLIKTRGQQVTLRCSPKSGHDTVSWYQQALGQGPQFIFQYYEEEERQRGNFPDRFSGHQFPNYSSELNVNALLLGDSALYLCASSLGLAGGGTDTQYFGPGTRLTVL.

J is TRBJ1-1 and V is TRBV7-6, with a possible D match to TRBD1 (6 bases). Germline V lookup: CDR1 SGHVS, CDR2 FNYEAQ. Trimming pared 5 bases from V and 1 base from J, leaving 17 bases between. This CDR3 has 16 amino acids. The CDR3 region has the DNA TGTGCCAGCAGCGTTAAGGGGGGGCGCGGGAACACTGAAGCTTTCTTT. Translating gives CASSVKGGRGNTEAFF.

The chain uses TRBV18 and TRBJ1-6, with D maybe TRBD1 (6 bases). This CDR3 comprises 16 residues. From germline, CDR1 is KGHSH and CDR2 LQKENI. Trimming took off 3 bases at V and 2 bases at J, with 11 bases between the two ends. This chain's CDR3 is CASSPEDRAYNSPLHF. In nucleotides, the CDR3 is TGTGCCAGCTCACCCGAGGACAGAGCCTATAATTCACCCCTCCACTTT. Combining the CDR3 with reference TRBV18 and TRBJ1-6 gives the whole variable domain NAGVMQNPRHLVRRRGQEARLRCSPMKGHSHVYWYRQLPEEGLKFMVYLQKENIIDESGMPKERFSAEFPKEGPSILRIQQVVRGDSAAYFCASSPEDRAYNSPLHFGNGTRLTVT.

The CDR3 region is CASSHRDLNTEAFF. As DNA, the CDR3 is TGTGCCAGCAGCCACAGGGACCTGAACACTGAAGCTTTCTTT. This chain joins TRBV12-1 and TRBJ1-1; the table's D call, TRBD1, has no DNA check behind it. TRBV12-1 is flagged as a pseudogene. This CDR3 region has 14 residues.

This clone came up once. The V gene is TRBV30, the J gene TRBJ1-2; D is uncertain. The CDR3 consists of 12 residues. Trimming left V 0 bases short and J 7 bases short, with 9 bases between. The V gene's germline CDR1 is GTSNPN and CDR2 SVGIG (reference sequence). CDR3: CAWSVPPTGYTF. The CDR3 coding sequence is TGTGCCTGGAGTGTACCCCCGACTGGCTACACCTTC.

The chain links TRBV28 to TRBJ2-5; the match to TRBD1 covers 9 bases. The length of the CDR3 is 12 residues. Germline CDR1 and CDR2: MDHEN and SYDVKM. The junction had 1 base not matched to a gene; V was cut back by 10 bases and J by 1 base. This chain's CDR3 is CATGQGQETQYF. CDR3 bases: TGTGCCACGGGACAGGGCCAAGAGACCCAGTACTTC.

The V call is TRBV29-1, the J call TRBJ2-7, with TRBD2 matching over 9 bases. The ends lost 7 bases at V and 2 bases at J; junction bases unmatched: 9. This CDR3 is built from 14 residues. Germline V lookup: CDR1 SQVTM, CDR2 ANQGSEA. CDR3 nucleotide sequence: TGCAGCGGTGTGACTAGCGGCCTTACCTACGAGCAGTACTTC. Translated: CSGVTSGLTYEQYF.

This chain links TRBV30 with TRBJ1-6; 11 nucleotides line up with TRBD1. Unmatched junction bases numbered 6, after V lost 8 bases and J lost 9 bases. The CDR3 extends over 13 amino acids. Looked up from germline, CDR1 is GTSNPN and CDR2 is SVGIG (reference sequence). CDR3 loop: CAGRGQGVSPLHF. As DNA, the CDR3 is TGTGCCGGACGGGGACAGGGGGTTTCACCCCTCCACTTT.

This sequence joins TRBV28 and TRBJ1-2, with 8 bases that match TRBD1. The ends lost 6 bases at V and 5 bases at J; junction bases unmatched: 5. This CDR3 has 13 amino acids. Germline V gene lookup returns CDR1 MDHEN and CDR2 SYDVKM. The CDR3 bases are TGTGCCAGCAGACCTAACAGGGGGTATGGCTACACCTTC. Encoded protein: CASRPNRGYGYTF.

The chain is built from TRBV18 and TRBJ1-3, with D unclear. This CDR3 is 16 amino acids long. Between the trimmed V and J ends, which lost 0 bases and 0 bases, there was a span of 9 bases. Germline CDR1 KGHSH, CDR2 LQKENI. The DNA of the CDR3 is TGTGCCAGCTCACCACCTGAGAGGGTCTCTGGAAACACCATATATTTT. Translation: CASSPPERVSGNTIYF. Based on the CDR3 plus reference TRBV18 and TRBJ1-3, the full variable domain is NAGVMQNPRHLVRRRGQEARLRCSPMKGHSHVYWYRQLPEEGLKFMVYLQKENIIDESGMPKERFSAEFPKEGPSILRIQQVVRGDSAAYFCASSPPERVSGNTIYFGEGSWLTVV.

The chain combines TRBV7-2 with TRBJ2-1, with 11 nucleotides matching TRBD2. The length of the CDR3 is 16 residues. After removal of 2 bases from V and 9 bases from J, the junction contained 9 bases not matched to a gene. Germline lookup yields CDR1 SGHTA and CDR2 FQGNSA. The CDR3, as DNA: TGTGCCAGCAGCTTATATTTCCTAGCGGGAGGAGGTGAGCAGTTCTTC. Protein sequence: CASSLYFLAGGGEQFF.

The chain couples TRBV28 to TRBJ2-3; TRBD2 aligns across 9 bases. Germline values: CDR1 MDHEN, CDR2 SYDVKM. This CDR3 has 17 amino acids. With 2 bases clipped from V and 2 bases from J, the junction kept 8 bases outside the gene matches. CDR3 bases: TGTGCCAGCAGTTTACACGGCGGGGGGGCCTCCACAGATACGCAGTATTTT. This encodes CASSLHGGGASTDTQYF.

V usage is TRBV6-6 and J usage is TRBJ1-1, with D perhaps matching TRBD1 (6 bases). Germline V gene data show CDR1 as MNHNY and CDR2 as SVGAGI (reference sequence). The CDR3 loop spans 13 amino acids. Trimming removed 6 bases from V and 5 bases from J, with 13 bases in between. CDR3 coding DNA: TGTGCCAGCAGACAAGGGGGGGCTACTGAAGCTTTCTTT. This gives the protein CASRQGGATEAFF.

The CDR3 DNA is TGTGCCAGCAGCTTGATAGCGGGGGCGTACACAGATACGCAGTATTTT. Translation: CASSLIAGAYTDTQYF. The chain employs TRBV7-2 and TRBJ2-3; 9 nucleotides line up with TRBD2. The V and J ends lost 3 bases and 2 bases, in that order; junction bases with no gene match: 6. Per germline, CDR1 SGHTA and CDR2 FQGNSA. This CDR3 has 16 residues.

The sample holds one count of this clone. This chain's CDR3 is CASSGGSPDTQYF. The CDR3 nucleotides read TGTGCCAGCAGCGGGGGGTCGCCAGATACGCAGTATTTT. The chain carries TRBV6-4 and TRBJ2-3; TRBD2 aligns across 7 bases. After removal of 6 bases from V and 4 bases from J, the junction contained 4 bases not matched to a gene. Germline CDR1 reads MRHNA; CDR2 reads SNTAGT. The CDR3 is 13 residues long.

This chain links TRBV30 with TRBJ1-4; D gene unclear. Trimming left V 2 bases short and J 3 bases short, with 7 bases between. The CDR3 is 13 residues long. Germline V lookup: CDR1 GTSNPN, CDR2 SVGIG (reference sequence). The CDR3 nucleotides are TGTGCCTGGAGTCTGGGTCCTAATGAAAAACTGTTTTTT. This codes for CAWSLGPNEKLFF.

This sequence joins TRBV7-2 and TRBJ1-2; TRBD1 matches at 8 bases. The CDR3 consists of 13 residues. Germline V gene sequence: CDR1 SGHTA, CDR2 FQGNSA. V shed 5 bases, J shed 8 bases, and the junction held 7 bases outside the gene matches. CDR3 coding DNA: TGTGCCAGCAGCGTATCACAGGGGGGCGGCTACACCTTC. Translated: CASSVSQGGGYTF. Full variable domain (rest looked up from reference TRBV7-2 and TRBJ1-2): GAGVSQSPSNKVTEKGKDVELRCDPISGHTALYWYRQSLGQGLEFLIYFQGNSAPDKSGLPSDRFSAERTGGSVSTLTIQRTQQEDSAVYLCASSVSQGGGYTFGSGTRLTVV.

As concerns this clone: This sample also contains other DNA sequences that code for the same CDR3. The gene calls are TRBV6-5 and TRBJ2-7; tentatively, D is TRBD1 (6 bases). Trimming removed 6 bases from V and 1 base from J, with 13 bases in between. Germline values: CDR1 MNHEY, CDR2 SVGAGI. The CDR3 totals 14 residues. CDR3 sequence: CASSPGTRSYEQYF. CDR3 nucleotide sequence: TGTGCCAGCAGCCCCGGGACACGATCCTACGAGCAGTACTTC.

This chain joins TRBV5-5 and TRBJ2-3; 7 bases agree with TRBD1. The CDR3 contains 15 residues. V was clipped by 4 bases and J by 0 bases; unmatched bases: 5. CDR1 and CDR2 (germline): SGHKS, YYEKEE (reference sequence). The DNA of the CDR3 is TGTGCCAGCAGCCGGGACAGATATAGCACAGATACGCAGTATTTT. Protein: CASSRDRYSTDTQYF.

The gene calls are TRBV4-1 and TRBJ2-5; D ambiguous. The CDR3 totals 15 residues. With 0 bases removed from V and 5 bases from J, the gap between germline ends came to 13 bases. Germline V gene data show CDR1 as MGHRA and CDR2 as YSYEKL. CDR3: CASSQESTAWETQYF. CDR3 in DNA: TGCGCCAGCAGCCAAGAGAGTACAGCCTGGGAGACCCAGTACTTC.